In its sample, the clone carrying this T cell receptor beta chain was seen a few times. Its antigen is not identified. The source of the sample is a study of graft-versus-host responses after intestinal transplantation. V gave up 8 bases and J gave up 5 bases, with 12 bases separating them. The CDR3 covers 13 residues. Germline V gene data show CDR1 as WSHSY and CDR2 as SAAADI. The table came from immunoSEQ multiplex PCR; TCRdb's copy has only in-frame clones and leaves some out. The sample carries about 99,000 clones, less than 90% recorded once. The rearrangement uses TRBV10-2 and TRBJ1-4; no definite D call. The sample was unstimulated CD4+ T cells sorted from spleen or lymph node cells, taken before intestinal transplant. The sequence was collected from a human donor who received an intestinal transplant. The CDR3 region is CASRRGRNEKLFF. The CDR3 coding sequence is TGCGCCAGCCGTCGGGGAAGGAATGAAAAACTGTTTTTT.